Ten or more counts support the clone carrying this T cell receptor beta chain. The antigen remains unidentified. The read comes to an end 3 residues before the CDR3 does, leaving the germline J gene to fill in the end. V dropped 11 bases and J dropped 3 bases, with 11 bases sitting between them. This CDR3 contains 11 residues. Germline CDR1 is LNHDA and CDR2 is SQIVND (reference sequence). The data belong to a study of T cell clonality in common variable immunodeficiency. Caucasian heritage predominated among both patients and controls. Each donor provided about 5 to 8 ml of heparinized whole blood. Profiled with immunoSEQ multiplex PCR; TCRdb holds only in-frame clones, not every one. This repertoire holds about 35,000 clones, and none appear only once. Study results and caveats: Compared with healthy controls, CVID subjects showed increased TCRbeta clonality, mostly in about a third. In common variable immunodeficiency, TCR beta chains reportedly carried fewer deletions and N-nucleotide insertions.

The sequencing input was peripheral blood mononuclear cells. This rearrangement joins TRBV19 to TRBJ2-7, with D unclear. The clonotype comes from a person aged 18 to 75 in good health. This CDR3 reads CAVGTGYEQYF. Incomplete CDR3 DNA: TGTGCCGTGGGCACCGGCTACGAG. Supplemented by reference TRBV19 and TRBJ2-7, the full variable domain reads DGGITQSPKYLFRKEGQNVTLSCEQNLNHDAMYWYRQDPGQGLRLIYYSQIVNDFQKGDIAEGYSVSREKKESFPLTVTSAQKNPTAFYLCAVGTGYEQYFGPGTRLTVT.